This section outlines one TCR beta chain sequence together with its context. Its antigen is as yet unknown. V lost 4 bases and J lost 6; bases outside the gene matches: 4. The CDR3 has 13 amino acids. Germline assignment: CDR1 SGHRS and CDR2 YFSETQ. The table came from immunoSEQ multiplex PCR; TCRdb's copy has only in-frame clones and leaves some out. The sample carries fewer than 150,000 clones, approximately 87% recorded once. The data belong to a study of a mutant IDH1 vaccine in newly diagnosed glioma. The time point: week 11, during vaccination. What each vaccine dose contained was 300 ug of mutant IDH1 20-mer peptide, accompanied by topical imiquimod.

The source material was PBMCs, sampled from a glioma patient whose treatment included an IDH1 peptide vaccine. The chain has TRBV5-1 and TRBJ2-1; 7 positions agree with TRBD1. The source of this sequence is a woman aged 45-65 years with glioma. Here the CDR3 reads CASSTTGANEQFF. CDR3 in DNA: TGCGCCAGCAGCACCACAGGGGCCAATGAGCAGTTCTTC.